This T cell receptor (beta chain) derives from a study of T cells after yellow fever vaccination. One entry per CDR3 protein, called by TCRdb with MiXCR from the 5' RACE reads. The profile shows some 350,000 distinct CDR3 sequences, roughly 6.2% of them singletons. This clonotype was detected a few times. V lost 4 bases to trimming and J lost 6 bases, with 19 bases between them. CDR3 length: 16 amino acids. Germline V lookup: CDR1 SGHRS, CDR2 YFSETQ. This clonotype originated in a man aged 25-40 years who received the YFV17D yellow fever vaccine. Here the sequenced sample was PBMCs, taken 5 days after the yellow fever booster vaccination. The rearrangement joins TRBV5-1 to TRBJ2-2; tentatively, D is TRBD1 or TRBD2 (5 bases each). In nucleotides, the CDR3 is TGCGCCAGCAGCCCTCGTGGGGGAGTAGAAGCCGGGGAGCTGTTTTTT. Its protein is CASSPRGGVEAGELFF.